Listed below are T cell receptor beta chains from one sample, sequenced in a study of T cell responses to AZD1222 COVID-19 vaccine. Method: immunoSEQ multiplex PCR; TCRdb's copy keeps in-frame clones and lacks some. Of just over 65,000 clones listed, roughly 87% are singletons. The source material was peripheral blood, sampled on day 0 of AZD1222 vaccination. These receptor sequences come from an adult in good health. CDR3s include the opening cysteine and the closing phenylalanine or tryptophan. The D gene is left open where the match is weak. Only part of the rows carry a size: once, few, many, or a class if the clone is expanded.

J: TRBJ1-1
size: .
D: .
V: TRBV3-1/TRBV3-2
CDR3: CASSPTGALNTEAFF
DNA: TGTGCCAGCAGCCCCACCGGGGCCTTGAACACTGAAGCTTTCTTT

J: TRBJ1-4
size: .
D: TRBD1
V: TRBV27
CDR3: CASSPFRDSNEKLFF
DNA: TGTGCCAGCAGTCCGTTTCGGGACAGCAATGAAAAACTGTTTTTT

J: TRBJ1-5
size: .
D: .
V: TRBV5-4
CDR3: CASSLGAGQNQPQHF
DNA: TGTGCCAGCAGCTTGGGGGCAGGACAAAATCAGCCCCAGCATTTT

J: TRBJ1-1
size: .
D: .
V: TRBV25-1
CDR3: CASSQGQNTEAFF
DNA: TGTGCCAGCTCACAGGGCCAGAACACTGAAGCTTTCTTT

J: TRBJ1-4
size: once
D: .
V: TRBV2
CDR3: CASSMTATNEKLFF
DNA: TGTGCCAGCAGCATGACAGCCACTAATGAAAAACTGTTTTTT

J: TRBJ2-7
size: .
D: TRBD2
V: TRBV27
CDR3: CASSLGAGGSEQYF
DNA: TGTGCCAGCAGTCTCGGCGCGGGGGGGAGCGAGCAGTACTTC

J: TRBJ1-2
size: .
D: TRBD1
V: TRBV29-1
CDR3: CSDAAGTGAGTF
DNA: TGCAGCGACGCAGCCGGGACAGGGGCAGGGACCTTC

J: TRBJ2-3
size: .
D: .
V: TRBV5-1
CDR3: CASSLVITTTDTQYF
DNA: TGCGCCAGCAGCTTGGTAATTACAACCACAGATACGCAGTATTTT

J: TRBJ1-1
size: .
D: .
V: TRBV11-3
CDR3: CASSLEGTTEAFF
DNA: TGTGCCAGCAGCTTAGAGGGGACAACTGAAGCTTTCTTT

J: TRBJ1-4
size: once
D: .
V: TRBV6-2/TRBV6-3
CDR3: CASSYDREVGEKLFF
DNA: TGTGCCAGCAGTTATGATCGGGAAGTGGGTGAAAAACTGTTTTTT

J: TRBJ2-3
size: .
D: TRBD2
V: TRBV24-1
CDR3: CATSGGGSTDTQYF
DNA: TGTGCCACCAGTGGGGGGGGTAGCACAGATACGCAGTATTTT

J: TRBJ1-3
size: .
D: .
V: TRBV5-4
CDR3: CASSFDLGGNTIYF
DNA: TGTGCCAGCAGCTTCGACTTAGGGGGAAACACCATATATTTT

J: TRBJ2-3
size: .
D: .
V: TRBV5-1
CDR3: CASSLGNEDTQYF
DNA: TGCGCCAGCAGCTTGGGGAACGAAGATACGCAGTATTTT

J: TRBJ2-2
size: .
D: .
V: TRBV30
CDR3: CAWGGGELFF
DNA: TGTGCCTGGGGGGGCGGGGAGCTGTTTTTT

J: TRBJ2-5
size: .
D: .
V: TRBV11-2
CDR3: CASSLVGGTETQYF
DNA: TGTGCCAGCAGCTTAGTAGGCGGGACTGAGACCCAGTACTTC

J: TRBJ1-2
size: .
D: TRBD1
V: TRBV28
CDR3: CASSLFSDRVPTDGYTF
DNA: TGTGCCAGCAGTTTATTCTCGGACAGGGTTCCGACAGATGGCTACACCTTC

J: TRBJ1-1
size: .
D: .
V: TRBV14
CDR3: CASSQTPGVASEAFF
DNA: TGTGCCAGCAGCCAAACCCCCGGGGTAGCATCTGAAGCTTTCTTT

J: TRBJ1-3
size: .
D: .
V: TRBV5-6
CDR3: CASSVLGGGNTIYF
DNA: TGTGCCAGCAGTGTCTTGGGCGGGGGAAACACCATATATTTT

J: TRBJ1-1
size: .
D: TRBD1
V: TRBV5-1
CDR3: CASSRAGGQAFF
DNA: TGCGCCAGCAGCCGAGCAGGGGGCCAGGCTTTCTTT

J: TRBJ2-1
size: .
D: .
V: TRBV7-9
CDR3: CASSFWGYNEQFF
DNA: TGTGCCAGCAGCTTCTGGGGGTACAATGAGCAGTTCTTC

J: TRBJ1-6
size: .
D: TRBD1
V: TRBV6-1
CDR3: CASSGSEYWTGFGSPLHF
DNA: TGTGCCAGCAGTGGGTCAGAGTATTGGACAGGTTTTGGTTCACCCCTCCACTTT

J: TRBJ1-5
size: .
D: .
V: TRBV6-1
CDR3: CASSEVGGSNQPQHF
DNA: TGTGCCAGCAGTGAAGTTGGGGGTTCGAATCAGCCCCAGCATTTT

J: TRBJ1-5
size: once
D: TRBD1
V: TRBV13
CDR3: CASSRGGQRSSNQPQHF
DNA: TGTGCCAGCAGCCGAGGGGGACAGAGATCTAGCAATCAGCCCCAGCATTTT

J: TRBJ1-4
size: .
D: .
V: TRBV27
CDR3: CASSLTSSNEKLFF
DNA: TGTGCCAGCAGTTTAACCAGTTCTAATGAAAAACTGTTTTTT

J: TRBJ1-2
size: .
D: TRBD1
V: TRBV7-8
CDR3: CASSGGGGYGYTF
DNA: TGTGCCAGCAGCGGAGGGGGCGGCTATGGCTACACCTTC

J: TRBJ2-7
size: .
D: .
V: TRBV6-6
CDR3: CASSRSNRAGSYEQYF
DNA: TGTGCCAGCAGCCGATCGAACAGGGCGGGTTCCTACGAGCAGTACTTC

J: TRBJ2-1
size: .
D: TRBD2
V: TRBV11-2
CDR3: CASSSKTSGNNEQFF
DNA: TGTGCCAGCAGCTCCAAGACTAGCGGAAACAATGAGCAGTTCTTC

J: TRBJ1-6
size: .
D: .
V: TRBV10-3
CDR3: CAIGASDSPLHF
DNA: TGTGCCATTGGGGCGTCGGATTCACCCCTCCACTTT

J: TRBJ1-2
size: .
D: .
V: TRBV29-1
CDR3: CSVEGWGDYGYTF
DNA: TGCAGCGTTGAGGGGTGGGGAGACTATGGCTACACCTTC

J: TRBJ1-5
size: .
D: .
V: TRBV7-8
CDR3: CASSLWGDQPQHF
DNA: TGTGCCAGCAGCTTATGGGGGGATCAGCCCCAGCATTTT

J: TRBJ1-3
size: .
D: .
V: TRBV6-2/TRBV6-3
CDR3: CASSLYGDSGNTIYF
DNA: TGTGCCAGCAGTTTGTACGGGGACTCTGGAAACACCATATATTTT

J: TRBJ1-4
size: .
D: TRBD1
V: TRBV19
CDR3: CASSNPGQGSEKLFF
DNA: TGTGCCAGTAGTAACCCGGGACAGGGAAGTGAAAAACTGTTTTTT

J: TRBJ1-4
size: few
D: .
V: TRBV2
CDR3: CASRRGTNEKLFF
DNA: TGTGCCAGCAGGCGGGGAACTAATGAAAAACTGTTTTTT

J: TRBJ2-7
size: .
D: .
V: TRBV30
CDR3: CAWSVTRGVYEQYF
DNA: TGTGCCTGGAGTGTCACCAGGGGGGTTTACGAGCAGTACTTC

J: TRBJ2-2
size: .
D: .
V: TRBV12-3/TRBV12-4
CDR3: CASSRSTGELFF
DNA: TGTGCCAGCAGCCGAAGCACCGGGGAGCTGTTTTTT

J: TRBJ2-5
size: .
D: .
V: TRBV11-3
CDR3: CASSLEGQTERTQYF
DNA: TGTGCCAGCAGCTTAGAGGGGCAGACGGAGAGGACCCAGTACTTC

J: TRBJ1-2
size: .
D: .
V: TRBV11-2
CDR3: CASSHRDARGYTF
DNA: TGTGCCAGCAGCCACCGGGACGCGCGGGGCTACACCTTC

J: TRBJ2-3
size: .
D: TRBD2
V: TRBV18
CDR3: CASSPSSGYSTDTQYF
DNA: TGTGCCAGCTCACCTTCTAGCGGGTATAGCACAGATACGCAGTATTTT

J: TRBJ2-3
size: .
D: TRBD2
V: TRBV7-9
CDR3: CASWAGVVDTQYF
DNA: TGTGCCAGCTGGGCGGGAGTGGTAGATACGCAGTATTTT

J: TRBJ2-2
size: .
D: .
V: TRBV10-1
CDR3: CASSATGATLTGELFF
DNA: TGCGCCAGCAGTGCCACAGGAGCTACCCTCACCGGGGAGCTGTTTTTT

J: TRBJ1-5
size: .
D: .
V: TRBV6-2/TRBV6-3
CDR3: CASSYVAGQPQHF
DNA: TGTGCCAGCAGTTACGTGGCGGGTCAGCCCCAGCATTTT

J: TRBJ1-4
size: .
D: .
V: TRBV6-5
CDR3: CASSSFSEEKLFF
DNA: TGTGCCAGCAGTTCCTTTTCAGAGGAAAAACTGTTTTTT

J: TRBJ1-1
size: .
D: .
V: TRBV6-5
CDR3: CASSYGFGRGTEAFF
DNA: TGTGCCAGCAGTTACGGTTTCGGTCGTGGCACTGAAGCTTTCTTT

J: TRBJ1-5
size: once
D: TRBD1
V: TRBV3-1/TRBV3-2
CDR3: CASSQTDRGQPQHF
DNA: TGTGCCAGCAGCCAAACGGACAGGGGTCAGCCCCAGCATTTT

J: TRBJ2-1
size: .
D: TRBD2
V: TRBV7-2
CDR3: CASSFGASGTYNEQFF
DNA: TGTGCCAGCAGCTTCGGGGCTAGCGGTACCTACAATGAGCAGTTCTTC

J: TRBJ2-5
size: many
D: .
V: TRBV13
CDR3: CASSLIGPGLQETQYF
DNA: TGTGCCAGCAGCTTAATCGGTCCGGGGCTTCAAGAGACCCAGTACTTC

J: TRBJ2-5
size: .
D: TRBD1
V: TRBV19
CDR3: CASNDRGRFGETQYF
DNA: TGTGCCAGTAACGACAGGGGGCGATTCGGGGAGACCCAGTACTTC

J: TRBJ2-3
size: .
D: .
V: TRBV7-9
CDR3: CASSFDSITDTQYF
DNA: TGTGCCAGCAGCTTCGACTCGATCACAGATACGCAGTATTTT

J: TRBJ1-4
size: .
D: .
V: TRBV5-4
CDR3: CASSLRGNLEKLFF
DNA: TGTGCCAGCAGCTTGCGAGGGAACCTCGAAAAACTGTTTTTT

J: TRBJ2-7
size: .
D: .
V: TRBV28
CDR3: CASSGDSAYEQYF
DNA: TGTGCCAGCAGTGGAGATAGCGCCTACGAGCAGTACTTC

J: TRBJ1-1
size: .
D: .
V: TRBV6-5
CDR3: CASSPGGSEAFF
DNA: TGTGCCAGCAGCCCCGGAGGGAGTGAAGCTTTCTTT

J: TRBJ2-3
size: .
D: .
V: TRBV11-2
CDR3: CASSPSGYLGDTQYF
DNA: TGTGCCAGCAGCCCCTCCGGGTACCTTGGAGATACGCAGTATTTT

J: TRBJ2-7
size: .
D: .
V: TRBV27
CDR3: CASSLEAWGGVGEQYF
DNA: TGTGCCAGCAGTTTAGAGGCCTGGGGCGGCGTGGGCGAGCAGTACTTC

J: TRBJ1-1
size: .
D: TRBD1
V: TRBV19
CDR3: CASSDRAEAFF
DNA: TGTGCCAGTAGCGACAGGGCTGAAGCTTTCTTT

J: TRBJ1-5
size: .
D: .
V: TRBV28
CDR3: CASASSNQPQHF
DNA: TGTGCCAGCGCTAGTAGCAATCAGCCCCAGCATTTT

J: TRBJ1-5
size: few
D: TRBD1
V: TRBV19
CDR3: CASSSRTGGKGGQPQHF
DNA: TGTGCCAGTAGTTCCCGGACAGGGGGCAAGGGTGGTCAGCCCCAGCATTTT

J: TRBJ1-2
size: few
D: TRBD1
V: TRBV7-9
CDR3: CASSGAGGGYGYTF
DNA: TGTGCCAGCAGCGGAGCAGGGGGCGGGTATGGCTACACCTTC